This record covers a single T cell receptor beta chain. Other DNA sequences in the sample encode the same CDR3. CDR1 SGDLS and CDR2 YYNGEE come from the germline V gene. The ends were cut back, 0 bases at V and 8 bases at J, with 9 bases in the middle. CDR3 size: 14 residues. This sample stems from a study of shared clonotypes between healthy human individuals. TCRdb's table, derived via immunoSEQ multiplex PCR, lists solely in-frame clones and lacks some. Among more than 2 million clones listed, under 97% were seen once. Sequencing used naive CD4+ T cells sorted from blood. The subset denotes: CD45RA+ positively selected. The source of this sequence is a man younger than 30 in good health. The chain has TRBV9 and TRBJ1-6; D is undetermined. As DNA, the CDR3 is TGTGCCAGCAGCGTAGGGGGATTGGATTCACCCCTCCACTTT. Protein sequence: CASSVGGLDSPLHF.